Listed below are T cell receptor beta chains from one sample, sequenced in a study of chemoradiotherapy in HPV16-positive cancers. Produced via immunoSEQ multiplex PCR; TCRdb's table is partial and in-frame only. The sample records about 13,000 clones, approximately 86% being singletons. This material consisted of blood, taken from a patient who underwent chemoradiotherapy. The receptors come from a human donor with HPV-associated anogenital cancer. Both conserved end residues are part of each CDR3. The D gene is left open where the match is weak. Clone sizes are given selectively: once, few, many, or a class where the clone is expanded.

j_call,d_call,v_call,clone_size,cdr3_nt,cdr3_aa
TRBJ2-1,NA,TRBV9,NA,TGTGCCAGCAGCGCACAGGACGCCTACAATGAGCAGTTCTTC,CASSAQDAYNEQFF
TRBJ2-3,TRBD2,TRBV4-2,NA,TGTGCCAGCAGCCAAGAGCAGCGGGGGGCAACAGATACGCAGTATTTT,CASSQEQRGATDTQYF
TRBJ1-3,NA,TRBV9,NA,TGTGCCAGCAGCGTACATGGTTCTGGAAACACCATATATTTT,CASSVHGSGNTIYF
TRBJ1-4,TRBD1,TRBV7-9,NA,TGTGCCAGCAGCTTACAGGGGGCGGTGGCTAATGAAAAACTGTTTTTT,CASSLQGAVANEKLFF
TRBJ1-1,NA,TRBV6-5,NA,TGTGCCAGCAGTTACTCCTCCCGGATAAACACTGAAGCTTTCTTT,CASSYSSRINTEAFF
TRBJ2-1,TRBD1,TRBV5-1,once,TGCGCCAGCAGCTTGGAAGCGGGACAGGGGGAAATCTTC,CASSLEAGQGEIF
TRBJ2-5,NA,TRBV11-2,NA,TGTGCCAGCAGCTTAGTTGTGGGGGCACAAGAGACCCAGTACTTC,CASSLVVGAQETQYF
TRBJ2-3,TRBD2,TRBV5-4,NA,TGTGCCAGCAGCTTGCTAGCGGGGGGTGGAGATACGCAGTATTTT,CASSLLAGGGDTQYF
TRBJ1-1,NA,TRBV27,NA,TGTGCCAGCAGTCGCCCAGACAGCACTGAAGCTTTCTTT,CASSRPDSTEAFF
TRBJ2-7,NA,TRBV11-2,NA,TGTGCCAGCAGCTTCATTCGGAACGAGCAGTACTTC,CASSFIRNEQYF
TRBJ1-1,TRBD1,TRBV11-1,NA,TGTGCCAGCAGCTTAGGTCACGGGACAGCCGTGAACACTGAAGCTTTCTTT,CASSLGHGTAVNTEAFF
TRBJ1-5,NA,TRBV5-8,NA,TGTGCCAGCAGCTCACGGACTGGGTTGGGCAATCAGCCCCAGCATTTT,CASSSRTGLGNQPQHF
TRBJ2-3,TRBD2,TRBV10-2,once,TGCGCCAGCTTCGACGCGGGACTAGCGGGGGTCGCAGATACGCAGTATTTT,CASFDAGLAGVADTQYF
TRBJ2-1,TRBD2,TRBV9,NA,TGTGCCAGCAGCTCAAGGGGCCTAGCGGGGGGGTACAATGAGCAGTTCTTC,CASSSRGLAGGYNEQFF
TRBJ2-1,NA,TRBV5-1,NA,TGCGCCAGCAGCTTGTTGTCCCACAATGAGCAGTTCTTC,CASSLLSHNEQFF
TRBJ1-2,NA,TRBV6-5,NA,TGTGCCAGCAGTTACTCGAAGGGACTCCCCGGCTACACCTTC,CASSYSKGLPGYTF
TRBJ1-1,NA,TRBV5-4,NA,TGTGCCAGCACCATCCAGGGAGGGTCGGGGGCTTTCTTT,CASTIQGGSGAFF
TRBJ1-5,TRBD1,TRBV29-1,NA,TGCAGCGTTCAAGACAGGGAGGAACAGCCCCAGCATTTT,CSVQDREEQPQHF
TRBJ1-1,NA,TRBV4-1,NA,TGCGCCAGCAGCCCTGCTCCTATAAACACTGAAGCTTTCTTT,CASSPAPINTEAFF
TRBJ2-3,NA,TRBV11-1,NA,TGTGCCAGCAGCTTTCCGGATAGGGACTCCGCAGATACGCAGTATTTT,CASSFPDRDSADTQYF
TRBJ1-2,TRBD1,TRBV10-3,few,TGTGCCATCAGTGAGTCCCGGACAGGGGGGAGCTATGGCTACACCTTC,CAISESRTGGSYGYTF
TRBJ1-5,NA,TRBV7-9,NA,TGTGCCAGCAGCTTAGGGCGGGGTAGCAATCAGCCCCAGCATTTT,CASSLGRGSNQPQHF
TRBJ2-2,NA,TRBV27,NA,TGTGCCAGCAGGACGGACAGCGCGAACACCGGGGAGCTGTTTTTT,CASRTDSANTGELFF